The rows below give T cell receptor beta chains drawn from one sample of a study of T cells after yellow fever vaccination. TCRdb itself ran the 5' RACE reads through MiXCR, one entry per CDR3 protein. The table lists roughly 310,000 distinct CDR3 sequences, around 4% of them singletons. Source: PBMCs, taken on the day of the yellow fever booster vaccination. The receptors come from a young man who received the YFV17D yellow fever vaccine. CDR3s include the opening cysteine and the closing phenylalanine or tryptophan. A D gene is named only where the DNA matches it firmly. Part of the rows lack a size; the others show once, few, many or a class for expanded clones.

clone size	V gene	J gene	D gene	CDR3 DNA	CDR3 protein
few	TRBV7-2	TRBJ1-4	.	TGTGCCAGCAGAATGAACGGTGAAAAACTGTTTTTT	CASRMNGEKLFF
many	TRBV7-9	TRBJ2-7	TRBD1	TGTGCCAGCAGCTTAGCCCCGGGACAGGGGTCCGAGCAGTACTTC	CASSLAPGQGSEQYF
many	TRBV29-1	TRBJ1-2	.	TGCAGCGTTGGGGAAGACTATGGCTACACCTTC	CSVGEDYGYTF
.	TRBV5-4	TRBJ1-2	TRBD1	TGTGCCAGCAGATCGGGACAGGCCAACTATGGCTACACCTTC	CASRSGQANYGYTF
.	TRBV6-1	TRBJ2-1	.	TGTGCCAGCAGTGACAACAGGGTTGAGCAGTTCTTC	CASSDNRVEQFF
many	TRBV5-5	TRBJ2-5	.	TGTGCCAGCAGCGCTATATTGGACCTCGAGACCCAGTACTTC	CASSAILDLETQYF
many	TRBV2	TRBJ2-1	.	TGTGCCAGCAGTGAAGCGGTAAGGGTCTACAATGAGCAGTTCTTC	CASSEAVRVYNEQFF
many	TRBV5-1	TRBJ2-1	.	TGCGCCAGCAGGGACAGCCACAATGAGCAGTTCTTC	CASRDSHNEQFF
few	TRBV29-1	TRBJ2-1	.	TGCAGCGGGGGGCCCCCGGATGAGCAGTTCTTC	CSGGPPDEQFF
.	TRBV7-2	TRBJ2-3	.	TGTGCCAGCAGCCCCCGGGGGATGGATACGCAGTATTTT	CASSPRGMDTQYF
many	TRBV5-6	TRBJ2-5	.	TGTGCCAGCAGCCAGGGGACACAAGAGACCCAGTACTTC	CASSQGTQETQYF
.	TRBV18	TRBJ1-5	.	TGTGCCAGCTCACCGTTTAGTGGGGTGGGGATCGGCAATCAGCCCCAGCATTTT	CASSPFSGVGIGNQPQHF
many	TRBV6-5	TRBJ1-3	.	TGTGCCAGCAGTTCAAAGGGACATGGTCCCCCTGGAAACACCATATATTTT	CASSSKGHGPPGNTIYF
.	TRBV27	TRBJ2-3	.	TGTGCCAGCAGTTTATCGATTGGGCTACCCGAAGATTTT	CASSLSIGLPEDF
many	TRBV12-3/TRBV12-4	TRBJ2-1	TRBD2	TGTGCCAGCAGTCAACTAGCGGGGGGCGGCAGCTCCTACAATGAGCAGTTCTTC	CASSQLAGGGSSYNEQFF
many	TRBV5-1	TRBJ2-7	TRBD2	TGCGCCAGCGGAAGACTAGCGGGGGCCTCCTACGAGCAGTACTTC	CASGRLAGASYEQYF
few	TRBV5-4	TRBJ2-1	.	TGTGCCAGCAGCCAGGTGGGGGCAGGCCACAATGAGCAGTTCTTC	CASSQVGAGHNEQFF
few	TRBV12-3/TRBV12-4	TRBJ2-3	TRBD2	TGTGCCAGCAGCGGGGGGGGGACCCTCACAGATACGCAGTATTTT	CASSGGGTLTDTQYF
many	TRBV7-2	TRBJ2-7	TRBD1	TGTGCCAGCAGCTTAGCGGGAGCAGGGGGCCCCTACGAGCAGTACTTC	CASSLAGAGGPYEQYF
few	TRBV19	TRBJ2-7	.	TGTGCCAGTAGTAGGAAACGGGGGTACGAGCAGTACTTC	CASSRKRGYEQYF
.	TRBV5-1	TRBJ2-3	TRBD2	TGCGCCAGCAGCTTGGCCCAGCGGGGTACAGATACGCAGTATTTT	CASSLAQRGTDTQYF
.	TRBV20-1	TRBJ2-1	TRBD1	TGCAGTGCTAACGTACAGGGGTCGTCCTACAATGAGCAGTTCTTC	CSANVQGSSYNEQFF
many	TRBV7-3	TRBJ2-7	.	TGTGCCAGCAGCCTAACCGGGGCGCCGAGCGCAACCTACGAGCAGTACTTC	CASSLTGAPSATYEQYF
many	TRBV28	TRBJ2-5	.	TGTGCCAGCAGTCTACCTAGATTTAGGACCCAGTACTTC	CASSLPRFRTQYF
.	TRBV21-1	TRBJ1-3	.	.	CASVGTGNTIYF
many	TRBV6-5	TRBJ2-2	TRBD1	TGTGCCAGCAGACGGACAGGGGGCAGGTGGCGTGGCACCGGGGAGCTGTTTTTT	CASRRTGGRWRGTGELFF
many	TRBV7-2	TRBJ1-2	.	TGTGCCAGCAGCCCCCGCGGATCGGGGGGCTACACCTTC	CASSPRGSGGYTF
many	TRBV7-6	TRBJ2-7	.	TGTGCCAGCAGCCCTCGGACATCCAGCTCCTACGAGCAGTACTTC	CASSPRTSSSYEQYF
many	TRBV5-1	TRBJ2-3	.	TGCGCCAGCAGCTACTCCTCGACGGGTCTCCACACAGATACGCAGTATTTT	CASSYSSTGLHTDTQYF
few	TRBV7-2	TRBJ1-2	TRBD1	TGTGCCAGCACGACTCCCACGGGACAGGCCTCAAGGGATGGCTACACCTTC	CASTTPTGQASRDGYTF
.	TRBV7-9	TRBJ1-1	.	TGTGCCAGCAGCTTAGGACAGATTCTGAACACTGAAGCTTTCTTT	CASSLGQILNTEAFF
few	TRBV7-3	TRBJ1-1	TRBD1	TGTGCCAGCAGCTTAAAAAGGGGGCAGGCGGCTGAAGCTTTCTTT	CASSLKRGQAAEAFF
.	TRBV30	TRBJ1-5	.	TGTGCCTGGAGTCCCTCTTTCGGCGGCAGACGCAATCAGCCCCAGCATTTT	CAWSPSFGGRRNQPQHF
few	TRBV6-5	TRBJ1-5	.	TGTGCCAGCAGTTCGTCGGGATCACCCCGGGGCGGGCAGCCCCAGCATTTT	CASSSSGSPRGGQPQHF
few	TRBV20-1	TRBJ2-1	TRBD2	TGCAGTGCCTTACTAGCGGACTACGCCTCCTACAATGAGCAGTTCTTC	CSALLADYASYNEQFF
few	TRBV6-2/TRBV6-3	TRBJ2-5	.	TGTGCCAGTCAGCCTCTTGAGGACAGTCACCAAGAGACCCAGTACTTC	CASQPLEDSHQETQYF
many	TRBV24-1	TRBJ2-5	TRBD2	TGTGCCACCAGCGACGGGGGGGCCAAGACCCAGTACTTC	CATSDGGAKTQYF
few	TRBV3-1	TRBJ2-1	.	TGTGCCAGCAGCCTTTGGCGGGGACCGTACAATGAGCAGTTCTTC	CASSLWRGPYNEQFF
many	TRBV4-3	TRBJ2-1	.	TGCGCCAGCAGCCACCCCACCTTGGGGGGCAATGAGCAGTTCTTC	CASSHPTLGGNEQFF
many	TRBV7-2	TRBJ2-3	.	TGTGCCAGCAGCTTAGACGACTACACAGATACGCAGTATTTT	CASSLDDYTDTQYF
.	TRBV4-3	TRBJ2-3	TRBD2	TGCGCCAGCAGCCAGAGACCCGGGACTAGCGGCACAGATACGCAGTATTTT	CASSQRPGTSGTDTQYF
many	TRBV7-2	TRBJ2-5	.	TGTGCCAGCAGCTTAGGCCCGCCGGCCCCACAAGAGACCCAGTACTTC	CASSLGPPAPQETQYF
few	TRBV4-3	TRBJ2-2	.	TGCGCCAGCAGCCAAGATGAAGGGGGGCGGAACACCGGGGAGCTGTTTTTT	CASSQDEGGRNTGELFF
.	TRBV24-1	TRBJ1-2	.	TGTGCCACCAGTGATTACTATGGCTACACCTTC	CATSDYYGYTF
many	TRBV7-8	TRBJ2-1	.	TGTGCCAGCAGCTTAGTCGTGGGGGAGTACAATGAGCAGTTCTTC	CASSLVVGEYNEQFF
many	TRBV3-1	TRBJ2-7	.	TGTGCCAGCAGTCAAGATAGAGGGGATGGATACGAGCAGTACTTC	CASSQDRGDGYEQYF
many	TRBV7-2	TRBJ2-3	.	TGTGCCAGCTACCGAACTCTCCAAGATACGCAGTATTTT	CASYRTLQDTQYF
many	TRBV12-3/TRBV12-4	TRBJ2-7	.	TGTGCCAGCAGTTTAAAAGCCCACTACGAGCAGTACTTC	CASSLKAHYEQYF
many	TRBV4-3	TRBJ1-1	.	TGCGCCAGCAGCCAAGGGGGGGGGTACGGCGCTGAAGCTTTCTTT	CASSQGGGYGAEAFF
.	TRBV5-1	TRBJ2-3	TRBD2	TGCGCCAGCAGCTTGGGGACTAGCGGGGGGTTTAGCACAGATACGCAGTATTTT	CASSLGTSGGFSTDTQYF
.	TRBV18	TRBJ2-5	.	TGTGCCAGCTCACCGTTGGACGACCAAGAGACCCAGTACTTC	CASSPLDDQETQYF
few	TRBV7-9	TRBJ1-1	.	TGTGCCAGCAGCTTATGGGACGAAGCTTTCTTT	CASSLWDEAFF
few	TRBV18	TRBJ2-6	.	TGTGCCAGCTCACCACCGCTTGGGGCCAACGTCCTGACTTTC	CASSPPLGANVLTF
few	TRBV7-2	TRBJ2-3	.	TGTGCCAGCAGCTTAGCGGGGGTCCCCGGAGATACGCAGTATTTT	CASSLAGVPGDTQYF